Presented here are 21 T cell receptor beta chains from one specimen sequenced in a study of a mutant IDH1 vaccine in newly diagnosed glioma. The antigens of these receptors remain unknown. Time point: week 35, safety follow-up. Every vaccine dose comprised 300 ug of mutant IDH1 20-mer peptide plus topical imiquimod. Sequencing used immunoSEQ multiplex PCR; TCRdb keeps in-frame clones, though not all of them. The data show around 41,000 clones, 85% to 90% seen once. Sequencing was performed on PBMCs, taken from a glioma patient whose treatment included an IDH1 peptide vaccine. All receptors come from a man aged 40-49 years with glioma.

By frequency in the sample, this clone is medium-sized. The rearrangement joins TRBV27 to TRBJ2-2; D ambiguous. The germline V gene encodes CDR1 MNHEY and CDR2 SMNVEV (reference sequence). V was trimmed by 7 bases and J by 3 bases, leaving 6 bases between them. This CDR3 is built from 12 residues. The CDR3 here is CASNGDTGELFF. In DNA, the CDR3 is TGTGCCAGCAACGGCGACACCGGGGAGCTGTTTTTT.

This chain joins TRBV5-1 and TRBJ2-7; TRBD2 agrees at 11 bases. CDR3 length: 16 amino acids. Unmatched junction bases numbered 7, after V lost 0 bases and J lost 5 bases. Germline CDR1 reads SGHRS; CDR2 reads YFSETQ. The CDR3 region has the DNA TGCGCCAGCAGCTTGGTACTAGCGGGGGAGCTCCACGAGCAGTACTTC. Its translation: CASSLVLAGELHEQYF.

The chain employs TRBV7-6 and TRBJ1-4, with TRBD1 identical over 7 bases. This CDR3 has 14 amino acids. Germline CDR1 reads SGHVS; CDR2 reads FNYEAQ. V was pared by 8 bases and J by 7 bases, with 10 bases of the junction left unmatched. The CDR3 is CASSLQGLGEKLFF. The CDR3 coding sequence is TGTGCCAGCTCCCTACAGGGGCTTGGTGAAAAACTGTTTTTT.

The V gene is TRBV6-5, the J gene TRBJ2-1, with 9 positions matching TRBD1. The ends lost 6 bases at V and 4 bases at J; junction bases unmatched: 4. The V gene's germline CDR1 is MNHEY and CDR2 SVGAGI. The CDR3 length is 14 residues. CDR3: CASRRQGGYNEQFF. In DNA form, the CDR3 reads TGTGCCAGCAGACGACAGGGGGGGTACAATGAGCAGTTCTTC.

V usage is TRBV27 and J usage is TRBJ2-3; possibly TRBD1 for D (6 bases). The CDR3 has 16 residues. Looked up from germline, CDR1 is MNHEY and CDR2 is SMNVEV (reference sequence). Between the trimmed V and J ends, which lost 5 bases and 5 bases, there was a span of 20 bases. The CDR3 nucleotides are TGTGCCAGCAGTCGGTCCCGGGACATTTTTGGAGATACGCAGTATTTT. Residues: CASSRSRDIFGDTQYF.

V and J are TRBV28 and TRBJ1-4; D ambiguous. The CDR3 runs to 14 residues. Per the germline V gene, CDR1 is MDHEN and CDR2 is SYDVKM. The V end was cut by 6 bases, the J end by 5 bases, with 13 bases between. The CDR3 sequence: CASSPSGMNEKLFF. The CDR3 DNA reads as TGTGCCAGCAGCCCATCAGGCATGAATGAAAAACTGTTTTTT.

This CDR3 is CASSETGFFQPQHF. The DNA of the CDR3 is TGTGCCAGCAGCGAAACAGGGTTTTTCCAGCCCCAGCATTTT. The rearrangement links TRBV2 to TRBJ1-5; D might be TRBD1 (6 bases). The V end was cut by 6 bases, the J end by 7 bases, with 16 bases between. In germline, CDR1 is SNHLY, CDR2 FYNNEI. CDR3 length: 14 amino acids.

J is TRBJ1-6 and V is TRBV18; D remains ambiguous. The germline gives CDR1 KGHSH, CDR2 LQKENI. The V end was cut by 3 bases, the J end by 9 bases, with 9 bases between. The CDR3 consists of 13 residues. The CDR3 here is CASSPNPGSPLHF. The CDR3, as DNA: TGTGCCAGCTCACCCAACCCGGGTTCACCCCTCCACTTT. The full variable domain, rest sourced from reference TRBV18 and TRBJ1-6, is NAGVMQNPRHLVRRRGQEARLRCSPMKGHSHVYWYRQLPEEGLKFMVYLQKENIIDESGMPKERFSAEFPKEGPSILRIQQVVRGDSAAYFCASSPNPGSPLHFGNGTRLTVT.

This rearrangement joins TRBV29-1 to TRBJ1-2, with D uncertain. This CDR3 has 11 residues. Germline values: CDR1 SQVTM, CDR2 ANQGSEA. V was shortened by 6 bases and J by 8 bases, with 13 bases between the two germline ends. The DNA of the CDR3 is TGCAGCGTCGACAATACGTCCGGCTACACCTTC. Residues: CSVDNTSGYTF.

This chain links TRBV7-8 with TRBJ1-1; 7 nucleotides line up with TRBD1. The germline V gene has CDR1 SGHVS and CDR2 FQNEAQ. The CDR3 length is 14 residues. V dropped 7 bases and J dropped 4; count of bases not matched to a gene: 9. CDR3 sequence reads: CASTKVGGSTEAFF. CDR3 bases: TGTGCCAGCACAAAAGTAGGGGGCAGCACTGAAGCTTTCTTT.

The chain has TRBV19 and TRBJ2-3; 7 positions match TRBD2. This CDR3 has 15 amino acids. Germline trimming cut 2 bases from V and 2 bases from J; bases unmatched to any gene: 4. Germline V lookup: CDR1 LNHDA, CDR2 SQIVND (reference sequence). The CDR3 DNA reads TGTGCCAGTAGTATATGGGGGGGGACCACAGATACGCAGTATTTT. It codes for CASSIWGGTTDTQYF.

The chain combines TRBV28 with TRBJ1-5, with D possibly TRBD1 on 5 matching bases. This CDR3 has 16 amino acids. Germline CDR1 and CDR2: MDHEN and SYDVKM. Trimming pared 3 bases from V and 4 bases from J, leaving 16 bases between. CDR3 DNA sequence: TGTGCCAGCAGTTTTCCCGGGACCCTGAGGAATCAGCCCCAGCATTTT. Protein sequence: CASSFPGTLRNQPQHF.

The genes are TRBV4-2 and TRBJ2-7; the D gene could be TRBD1 or TRBD2 (6 bases each). This CDR3 region has 15 residues. Trimming shortened V by 0 bases and J by 3 bases, and 12 bases separated the two germline ends. CDR1 is LGHNA, CDR2 YNFKEQ, per germline. CDR3 coding DNA: TGTGCCAGCAGCCAAGAATGGGGGGCAGACTACGAGCAGTACTTC. Encoded protein: CASSQEWGADYEQYF.

J is TRBJ2-1 and V is TRBV7-9; tentative D call: TRBD2 (5 bases). With 1 base removed from V and 8 bases from J, the gap between germline ends came to 18 bases. The germline CDR1 and CDR2 sequences are SEHNR and FQNEAQ (reference sequence). The length of the CDR3 is 16 residues. CDR3 region: CASSLDGLANGDEQFF. The CDR3 coding sequence is TGTGCCAGCAGCTTAGATGGCCTAGCCAATGGGGATGAGCAGTTCTTC.

The chain employs TRBV29-1 and TRBJ1-4; D call uncertain. The V end lost 0 bases, the J end lost 8 bases, and 4 bases lay between the germline ends. The germline CDR1 and CDR2 sequences are SQVTM and ANQGSEA. This CDR3 spans 11 amino acids. The CDR3 loop is CSVEEGEKLFF. The CDR3 bases are TGCAGCGTTGAAGAGGGGGAAAAACTGTTTTTT.

The J gene is TRBJ1-5, the V gene TRBV2; D unresolved. Germline-derived CDR1 and CDR2 are SNHLY and FYNNEI. This CDR3 region has 15 residues. V dropped 5 bases and J dropped 6 bases, with 17 bases sitting between them. This CDR3 reads CASSPGPARGQPQHF. CDR3 DNA sequence: TGTGCCAGCAGTCCCGGACCCGCCCGAGGTCAGCCCCAGCATTTT.

V is TRBV27 and J is TRBJ2-7; D ambiguous. Looked up from germline, CDR1 is MNHEY and CDR2 is SMNVEV (reference sequence). Trimming removed 2 bases from V and 5 bases from J, with 4 bases in between. This CDR3 has 11 residues. The CDR3 loop reads CASSLGNEQYF. In nucleotides, the CDR3 is TGTGCCAGCAGTTTAGGTAACGAGCAGTACTTC.

The chain carries TRBV19 and TRBJ1-4, with 10 positions matching TRBD1. The CDR3 is 15 amino acids. The germline V gene has CDR1 LNHDA and CDR2 SQIVND (reference sequence). V trimming: 5 bases; J trimming: 9 bases; junction bases outside the gene matches: 9. As DNA, the CDR3 is TGTGCCAGTAGTGGACGGGGACAGGGGAGGCAAAAACTGTTTTTT. This codes for CASSGRGQGRQKLFF.

The chain couples TRBV2 to TRBJ2-4; 7 bases map to TRBD1. The V gene's germline CDR1 is SNHLY and CDR2 FYNNEI. The length of the CDR3 is 15 residues. V gave up 8 bases and J gave up 7 bases; unmatched junction bases: 14. Here the CDR3 reads CASRRDDRARNIQYF. Written as DNA, the CDR3 is TGTGCCAGCCGGAGAGACGACAGGGCTCGGAACATTCAGTACTTC.

The V gene is TRBV27, the J gene TRBJ2-1; TRBD2 is a possible D gene (5 bases). Per germline, CDR1 MNHEY and CDR2 SMNVEV (reference sequence). The CDR3 sequence is 15 residues long. V dropped 6 bases and J dropped 8 bases, with 20 bases sitting between them. CDR3 nucleotides: TGTGCCAGCAGGGTGGGAGCAATACCGTGGGATGAGCAGTTCTTC. It yields the protein CASRVGAIPWDEQFF.

The chain couples TRBV5-1 to TRBJ2-5; the D is unclear. Per the germline V gene, CDR1 is SGHRS and CDR2 is YFSETQ. This CDR3 region has 13 residues. The V end lost 4 bases, the J end lost 1 base, and 8 bases lay between the germline ends. Here the CDR3 DNA reads TGCGCCAGCAGCCCCCGGACCCAAGAGACCCAGTACTTC. Its protein product is CASSPRTQETQYF.